The subject of this entry is one T cell receptor beta chain. The antigen is unknown. Produced via immunoSEQ multiplex PCR; TCRdb's table is partial and in-frame only. The sample lists 100,000 to 150,000 clones, about 94% occurring once. The data belong to a study of cytomegalovirus exposure and HLA in healthy donors. Study-level information: Per a later analysis, the 666 first-cohort and some 130 validation repertoires shared one platform.

Deletions cut 8 bases from V and 3 bases from J, with 10 bases between. The germline V gene encodes CDR1 MDHEN and CDR2 SYDVKM. The CDR3 is 13 amino acids. The study, taken as a whole, reports: For most TCR sequences rarity was the rule, although some public TCRs occurred in many donors. In vitro work confirmed that a few CMV-associated chains recognize CMV antigens.

The chain carries TRBV28 and TRBJ1-4, with a weak D call TRBD1 (6 bases). The receptor was isolated from a woman younger than 30 in good health and CMV-seronegative. The sequencing input was PBMCs. In DNA form, the CDR3 reads TGTGCCAGCCGGCGACAGGCTAATGAAAAACTGTTTTTT. Translating it yields CASRRQANEKLFF.